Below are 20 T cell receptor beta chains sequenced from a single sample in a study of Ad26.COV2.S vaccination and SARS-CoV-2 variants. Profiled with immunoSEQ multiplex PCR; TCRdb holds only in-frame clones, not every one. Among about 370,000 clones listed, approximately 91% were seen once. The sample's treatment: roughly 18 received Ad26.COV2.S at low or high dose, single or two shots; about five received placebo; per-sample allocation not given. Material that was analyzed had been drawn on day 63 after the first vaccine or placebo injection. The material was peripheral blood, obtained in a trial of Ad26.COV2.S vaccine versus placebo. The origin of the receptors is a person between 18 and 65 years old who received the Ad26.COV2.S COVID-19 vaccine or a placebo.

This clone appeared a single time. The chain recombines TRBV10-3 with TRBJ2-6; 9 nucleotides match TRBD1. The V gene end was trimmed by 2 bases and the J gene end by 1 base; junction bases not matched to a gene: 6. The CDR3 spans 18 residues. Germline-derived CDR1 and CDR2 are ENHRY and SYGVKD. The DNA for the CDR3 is TGTGCCATCAGTGAGACATTACAGGGGGCGTCTGGGGCCAACGTCCTGACTTTC. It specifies CAISETLQGASGANVLTF.

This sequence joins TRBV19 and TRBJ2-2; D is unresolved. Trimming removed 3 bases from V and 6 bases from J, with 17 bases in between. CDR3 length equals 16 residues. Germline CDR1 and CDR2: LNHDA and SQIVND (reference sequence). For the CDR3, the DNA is TGTGCCAGTAGTATGAGCCTAGTGCTGGTAGCCGGGGAGCTGTTTTTT. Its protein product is CASSMSLVLVAGELFF.

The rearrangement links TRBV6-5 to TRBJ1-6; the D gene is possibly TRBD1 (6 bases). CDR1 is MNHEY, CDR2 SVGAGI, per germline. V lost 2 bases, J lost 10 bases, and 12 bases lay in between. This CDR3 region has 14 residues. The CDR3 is CASSYQGQGSPLHF. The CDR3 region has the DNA TGTGCCAGCAGTTACCAGGGACAAGGGTCACCCCTCCACTTT.

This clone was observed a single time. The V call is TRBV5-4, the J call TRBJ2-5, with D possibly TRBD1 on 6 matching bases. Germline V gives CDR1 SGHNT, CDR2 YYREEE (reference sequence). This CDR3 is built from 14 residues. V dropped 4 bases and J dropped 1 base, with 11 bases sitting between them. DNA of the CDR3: TGTGCCAGCAGCCAGGACAGAATCCAAGAGACCCAGTACTTC. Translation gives CASSQDRIQETQYF. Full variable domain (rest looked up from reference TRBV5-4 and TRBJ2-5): ETGVTQSPTHLIKTRGQQVTLRCSSQSGHNTVSWYQQALGQGPQFIFQYYREEENGRGNFPPRFSGLQFPNYSSELNVNALELDDSALYLCASSQDRIQETQYFGPGTRLLVL.

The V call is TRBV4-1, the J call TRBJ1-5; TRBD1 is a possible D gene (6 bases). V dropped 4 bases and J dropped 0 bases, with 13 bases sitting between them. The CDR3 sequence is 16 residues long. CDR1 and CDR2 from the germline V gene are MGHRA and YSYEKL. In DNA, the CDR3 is TGCGCCAGCAGCCCCGGGGGGCGGTATAGCAATCAGCCCCAGCATTTT. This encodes CASSPGGRYSNQPQHF.

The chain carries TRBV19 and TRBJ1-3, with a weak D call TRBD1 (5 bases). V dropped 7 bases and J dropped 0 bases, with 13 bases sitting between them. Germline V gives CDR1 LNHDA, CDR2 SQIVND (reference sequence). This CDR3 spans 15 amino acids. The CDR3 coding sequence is TGTGCCAGTACCCCGGGACGGGTCTCTGGAAACACCATATATTTT. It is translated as CASTPGRVSGNTIYF.

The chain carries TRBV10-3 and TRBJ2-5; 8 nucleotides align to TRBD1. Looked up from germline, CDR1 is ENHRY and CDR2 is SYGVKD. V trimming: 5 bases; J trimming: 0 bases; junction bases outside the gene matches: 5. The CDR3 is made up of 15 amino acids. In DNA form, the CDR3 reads TGTGCCATCAGTCCGGGACAGGCGAACCAAGAGACCCAGTACTTC. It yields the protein CAISPGQANQETQYF.

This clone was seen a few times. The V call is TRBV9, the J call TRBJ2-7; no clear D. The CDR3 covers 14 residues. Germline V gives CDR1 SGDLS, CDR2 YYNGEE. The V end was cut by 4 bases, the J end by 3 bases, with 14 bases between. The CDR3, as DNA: TGTGCCAGCAGCCCTCAGGACCGATTCTACGAGCAGTACTTC. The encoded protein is CASSPQDRFYEQYF.

CDR3: CASRGDLFYGYTF. In nucleotides, the CDR3 is TGTGCCAGCAGGGGGGACCTTTTCTATGGCTACACCTTC. The V gene is TRBV12-3 or TRBV12-4, the J gene TRBJ1-2, with D maybe TRBD1 (5 bases). Trimming shortened V by 6 bases and J by 4 bases, and 12 bases separated the two germline ends. The CDR3 totals 13 residues.

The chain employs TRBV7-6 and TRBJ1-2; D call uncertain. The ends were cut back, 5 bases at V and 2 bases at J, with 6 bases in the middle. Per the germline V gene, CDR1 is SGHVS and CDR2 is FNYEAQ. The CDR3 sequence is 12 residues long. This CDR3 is CASSNDNYGYTF. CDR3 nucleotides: TGTGCCAGCAGCAATGACAACTATGGCTACACCTTC.

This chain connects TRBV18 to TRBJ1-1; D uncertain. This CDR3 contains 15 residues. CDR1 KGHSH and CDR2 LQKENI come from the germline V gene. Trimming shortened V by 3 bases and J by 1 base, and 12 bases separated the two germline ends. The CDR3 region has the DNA TGTGCCAGCTCACCGTTGGGCCCCCCGAACACTGAAGCTTTCTTT. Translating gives CASSPLGPPNTEAFF.

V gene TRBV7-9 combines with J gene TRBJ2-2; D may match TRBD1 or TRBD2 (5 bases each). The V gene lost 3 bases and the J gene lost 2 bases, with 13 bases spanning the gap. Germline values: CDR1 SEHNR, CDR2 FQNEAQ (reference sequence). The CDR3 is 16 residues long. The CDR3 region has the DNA TGTGCCAGCAGCTTCCCCGGGACGGCTAACACCGGGGAGCTGTTTTTT. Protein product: CASSFPGTANTGELFF.

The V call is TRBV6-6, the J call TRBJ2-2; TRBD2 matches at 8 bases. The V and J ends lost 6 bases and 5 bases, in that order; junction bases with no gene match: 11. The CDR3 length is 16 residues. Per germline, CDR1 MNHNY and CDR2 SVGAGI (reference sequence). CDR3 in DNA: TGTGCCAGCAGCTCCGGGACTAGGAGGGGGACCGGGGAGCTGTTTTTT. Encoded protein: CASSSGTRRGTGELFF.

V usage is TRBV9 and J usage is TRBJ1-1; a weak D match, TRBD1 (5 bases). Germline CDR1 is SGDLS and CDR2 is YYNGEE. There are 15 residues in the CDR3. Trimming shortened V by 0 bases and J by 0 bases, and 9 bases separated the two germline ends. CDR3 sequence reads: CASSVARGMNTEAFF. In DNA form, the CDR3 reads TGTGCCAGCAGCGTAGCTCGGGGGATGAACACTGAAGCTTTCTTT.

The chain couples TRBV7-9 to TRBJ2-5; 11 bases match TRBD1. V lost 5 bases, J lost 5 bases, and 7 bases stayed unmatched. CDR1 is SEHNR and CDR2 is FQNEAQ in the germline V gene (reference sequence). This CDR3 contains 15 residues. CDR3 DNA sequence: TGTGCCAGCAGCCTAGGACAGGGGGCCGGGGAGACCCAGTACTTC. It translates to CASSLGQGAGETQYF. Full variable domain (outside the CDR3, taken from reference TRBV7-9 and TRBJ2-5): DTGVSQNPRHKITKRGQNVTFRCDPISEHNRLYWYRQTLGQGPEFLTYFQNEAQLEKSRLLSDRFSAERPKGSFSTLEIQRTEQGDSAMYLCASSLGQGAGETQYFGPGTRLLVL.

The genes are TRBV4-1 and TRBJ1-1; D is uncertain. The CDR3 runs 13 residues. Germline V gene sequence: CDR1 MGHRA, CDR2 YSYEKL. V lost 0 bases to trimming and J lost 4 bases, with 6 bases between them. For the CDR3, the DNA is TGCGCCAGCAGCCAAGACCGTGGCACTGAAGCTTTCTTT. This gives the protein CASSQDRGTEAFF.

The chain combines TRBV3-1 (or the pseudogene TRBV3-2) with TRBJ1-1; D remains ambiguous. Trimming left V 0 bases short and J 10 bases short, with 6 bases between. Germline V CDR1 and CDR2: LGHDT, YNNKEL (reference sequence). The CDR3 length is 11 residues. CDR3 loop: CASSQDRAAFF. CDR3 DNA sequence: TGTGCCAGCAGCCAAGATAGGGCAGCTTTCTTT.

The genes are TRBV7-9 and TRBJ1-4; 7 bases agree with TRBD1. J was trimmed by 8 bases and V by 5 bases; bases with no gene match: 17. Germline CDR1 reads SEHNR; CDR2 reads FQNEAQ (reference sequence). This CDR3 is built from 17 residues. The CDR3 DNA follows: TGTGCCAGCAGCAGCACCCGGGACAGACTGGCAGGCGAAAAACTGTTTTTT. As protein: CASSSTRDRLAGEKLFF.

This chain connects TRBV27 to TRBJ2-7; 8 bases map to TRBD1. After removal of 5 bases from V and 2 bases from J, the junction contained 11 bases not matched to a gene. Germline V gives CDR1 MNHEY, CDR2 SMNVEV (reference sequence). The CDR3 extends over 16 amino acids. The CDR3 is CASSRQRGQGAYEQYF. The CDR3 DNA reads TGTGCCAGCAGTCGGCAGCGCGGACAGGGAGCCTACGAGCAGTACTTC.

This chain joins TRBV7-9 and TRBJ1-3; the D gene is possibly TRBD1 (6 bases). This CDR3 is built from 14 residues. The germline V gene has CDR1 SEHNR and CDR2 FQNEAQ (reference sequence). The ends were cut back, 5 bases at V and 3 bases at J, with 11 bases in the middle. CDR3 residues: CASSGGLYGNTIYF. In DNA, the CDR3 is TGTGCCAGCAGCGGGGGCTTATATGGAAACACCATATATTTT.